This T cell receptor beta chain appears in the sequencing data of a study of blood T cell repertoires in COVID-19. Study context: The United States, Italy and Spain supplied acute and convalescent COVID-19 samples. Sample material is recorded as cDNA or gDNA derived from T cells, B-cell-depleted T cells, or PBMCs.

In the original workflow: Reference gene primer amplification gave estimated nucleated cell counts. The protocol was immunoSEQ multiplex PCR, while the TCRdb copy is restricted to in-frame clones and leaves out a portion. V and J calls and clone size come straight from that table; D and trimming were deduced from the DNA. The table shows about 77,000 clones, with more than 80% occurring only once. Germline V gives CDR1 SGDLS, CDR2 YYNGEE. The CDR3 has 15 amino acids. Trimming cost V 1 base and J 2 bases, with 11 bases left between them. Material: peripheral blood. The receptor comes from a woman aged 70 to 79 with acute or convalescent COVID-19. This chain joins TRBV9 and TRBJ2-3; D is possibly TRBD2 (5 bases). The CDR3 DNA reads TGTGCCAGCAGCGTATTCCTAGCAAACACAGATACGCAGTATTTT. This sequence encodes CASSVFLANTDTQYF. Combining the CDR3 with reference TRBV9 and TRBJ2-3 gives the whole variable domain DSGVTQTPKHLITATGQRVTLRCSPRSGDLSVYWYQQSLDQGLQFLIQYYNGEERAKGNILERFSAQQFPDLHSELNLSSLELGDSALYFCASSVFLANTDTQYFGPGTRLTVL.